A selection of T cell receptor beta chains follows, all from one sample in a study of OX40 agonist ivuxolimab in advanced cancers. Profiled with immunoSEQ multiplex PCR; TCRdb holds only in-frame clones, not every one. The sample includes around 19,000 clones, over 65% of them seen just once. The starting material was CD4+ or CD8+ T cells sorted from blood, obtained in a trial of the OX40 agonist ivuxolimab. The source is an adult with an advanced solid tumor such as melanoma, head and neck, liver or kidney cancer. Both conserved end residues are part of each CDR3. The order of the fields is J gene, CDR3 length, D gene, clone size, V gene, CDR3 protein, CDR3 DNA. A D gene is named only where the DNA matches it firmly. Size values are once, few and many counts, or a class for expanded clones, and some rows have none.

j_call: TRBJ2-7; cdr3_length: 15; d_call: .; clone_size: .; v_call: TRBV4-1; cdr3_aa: CASSLGGMSSYEQYF; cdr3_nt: TGCGCCAGCAGCCTCGGCGGGATGAGCTCCTACGAGCAGTACTTC
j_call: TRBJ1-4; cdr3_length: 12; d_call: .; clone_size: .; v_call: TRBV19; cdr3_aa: CASSGINEKLFF; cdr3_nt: TGTGCCAGTAGCGGAATTAATGAAAAACTGTTTTTT
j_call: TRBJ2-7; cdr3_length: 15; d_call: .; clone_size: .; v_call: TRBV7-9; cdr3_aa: CASSSPPTGKYEQYF; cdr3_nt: TGTGCCAGCAGCTCCCCCCCGACTGGGAAATACGAGCAGTACTTC
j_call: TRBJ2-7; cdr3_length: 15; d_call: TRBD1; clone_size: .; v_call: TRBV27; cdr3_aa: CASSFRQGASYEQYF; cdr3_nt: TGTGCCAGCAGTTTTAGACAGGGGGCTTCCTACGAGCAGTACTTC
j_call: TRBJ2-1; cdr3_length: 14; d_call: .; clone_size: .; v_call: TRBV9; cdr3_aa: CASSVGGNYNEQFF; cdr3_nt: TGTGCCAGCAGCGTTGGTGGGAACTACAATGAGCAGTTCTTC
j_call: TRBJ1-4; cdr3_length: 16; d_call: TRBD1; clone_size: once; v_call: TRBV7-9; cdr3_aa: CASSLGGTGENEKLFF; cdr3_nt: TGTGCCAGCAGCTTAGGCGGGACAGGGGAAAATGAAAAACTGTTTTTT
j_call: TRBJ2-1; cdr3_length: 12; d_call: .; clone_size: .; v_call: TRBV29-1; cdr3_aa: CSAMGPYNEQFF; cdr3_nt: TGCAGCGCGATGGGCCCCTACAATGAGCAGTTCTTC
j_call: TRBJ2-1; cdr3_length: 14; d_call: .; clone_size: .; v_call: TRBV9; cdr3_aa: CASSVDRYYNEQFF; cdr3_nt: TGTGCCAGCAGCGTAGATAGGTACTACAATGAGCAGTTCTTC
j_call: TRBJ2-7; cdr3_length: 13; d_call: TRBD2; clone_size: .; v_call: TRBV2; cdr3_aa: CASTLGGLGEQYF; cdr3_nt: TGTGCCAGCACCCTGGGGGGGTTGGGCGAGCAGTACTTC
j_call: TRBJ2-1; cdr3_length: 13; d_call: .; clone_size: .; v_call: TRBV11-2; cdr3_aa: CASSSWQDNEQFF; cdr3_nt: TGTGCCAGCAGCTCGTGGCAGGACAATGAGCAGTTCTTC
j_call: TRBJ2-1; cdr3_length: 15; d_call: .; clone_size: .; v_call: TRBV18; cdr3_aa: CASSPPLQGGDEQFF; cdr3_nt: TGTGCCAGCTCACCACCGTTACAGGGAGGCGATGAGCAGTTCTTC
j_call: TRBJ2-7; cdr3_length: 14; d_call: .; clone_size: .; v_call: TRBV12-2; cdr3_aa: CASRLIDPAYEQYF; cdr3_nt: TGTGCAAGTCGCTTAATTGATCCCGCCTACGAGCAGTACTTC
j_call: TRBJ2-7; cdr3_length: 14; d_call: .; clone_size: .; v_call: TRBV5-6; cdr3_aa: CASSDGVSLREQYF; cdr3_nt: TGTGCCAGCAGCGACGGCGTCAGCTTACGCGAGCAGTACTTC
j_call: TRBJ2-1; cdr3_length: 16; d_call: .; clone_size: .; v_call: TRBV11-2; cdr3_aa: CASSLPPADRNNEQFF; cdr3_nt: TGTGCCAGCAGCTTACCCCCCGCTGACAGGAACAATGAGCAGTTCTTC
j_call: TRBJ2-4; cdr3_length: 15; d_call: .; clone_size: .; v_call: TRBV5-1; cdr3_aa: CASSLGDNLENIQYF; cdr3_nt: TGCGCCAGCAGCTTAGGGGATAACCTCGAAAACATTCAGTACTTC
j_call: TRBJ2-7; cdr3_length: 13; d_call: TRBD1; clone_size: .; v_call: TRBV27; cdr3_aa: CASTPGQGYEQYF; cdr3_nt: TGTGCCAGCACTCCGGGACAGGGCTACGAGCAGTACTTC
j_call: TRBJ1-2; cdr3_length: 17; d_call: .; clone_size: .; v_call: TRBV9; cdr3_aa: CASSSLTPADPNYGYTF; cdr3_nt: TGTGCCAGCAGCTCCCTCACCCCAGCAGACCCTAACTATGGCTACACCTTC
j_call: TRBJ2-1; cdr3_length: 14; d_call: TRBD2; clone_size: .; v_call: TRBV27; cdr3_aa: CASRGLAAYNEQFF; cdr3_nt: TGTGCCAGCAGGGGACTAGCGGCATACAATGAGCAGTTCTTC
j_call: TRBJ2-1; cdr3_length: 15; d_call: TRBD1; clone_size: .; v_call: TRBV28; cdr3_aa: CASSIRDRGYNEQFF; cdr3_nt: TGTGCCAGCAGTATCCGGGACAGGGGCTACAATGAGCAGTTCTTC
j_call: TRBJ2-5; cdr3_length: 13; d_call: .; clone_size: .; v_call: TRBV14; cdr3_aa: CASSQVEQSTQYF; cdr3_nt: TGTGCCAGCAGCCAAGTGGAACAGTCGACCCAGTACTTC